Listed below are T cell receptor beta chains from one sample, sequenced in a study of blood T cell repertoires in COVID-19. The data were produced by immunoSEQ multiplex PCR, yet TCRdb's version contains in-frame clones alone and is incomplete. The sample records about 280,000 clones, almost 85% being singletons. What was sequenced was peripheral blood. The receptor source for this set is a man aged 45-60 years with active or convalescent COVID-19. CDR3s leave out the opening cysteine and the closing phenylalanine or tryptophan.

>17|TRBV5-1
ASSLDSRGGRWNTGELF
>13|TRBV19
ASSMVRQAHYGYT
>16|TRBV5-1
ASSTDPGGAATNEKLF
>15|TRBV11-3
ASSPCIRTSRDNEQF
>10|TRBV30
AWKGDGTEAF
>16|TRBV11-2
ASSLGRLAGGTMDEQF
>11|TRBV18
ASSLIAAETQY
>18|TRBV7-8
ASSWTSGSFGVSGANVLT
>13|TRBV29-1
SVEDRTGPLNEQY
>10|TRBV6-1
ASSDRYTEAF
>13|TRBV15
ATSDRSQGTDTQY
>12|TRBV6-4
ASNLGQGRYEQY
>14|TRBV4-1
ASSHRTSGHNNEQF
>15|TRBV29-1
SVEIRPLAGDQETQY
>12|TRBV19
ASSIGQGAYEQY
>17|TRBV4-1
ASSQDWGAPSGHTGELF
>15|TRBV19
ASSASSQGALLAIQY
>15|TRBV23-1
ASSLPGDSSGANVLT
>14|TRBV5-1
ASSSGQGAVTDTQY
>12|TRBV6-4
ASSDSARTGELF
>12|TRBV19
ASTGRASGNTIY
>13|TRBV29-1
SVEIRGHGTYEQY